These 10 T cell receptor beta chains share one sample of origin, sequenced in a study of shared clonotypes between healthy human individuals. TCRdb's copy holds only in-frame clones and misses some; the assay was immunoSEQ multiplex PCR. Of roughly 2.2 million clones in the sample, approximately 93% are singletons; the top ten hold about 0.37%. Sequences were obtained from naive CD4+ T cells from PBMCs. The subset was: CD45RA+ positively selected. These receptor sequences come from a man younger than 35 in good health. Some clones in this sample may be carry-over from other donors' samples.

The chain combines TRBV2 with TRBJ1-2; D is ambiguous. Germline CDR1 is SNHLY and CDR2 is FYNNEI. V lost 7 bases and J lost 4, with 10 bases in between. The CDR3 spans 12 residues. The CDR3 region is CASTQNLYGYTF. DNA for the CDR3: TGTGCCAGCACCCAGAACCTCTATGGCTACACCTTC.

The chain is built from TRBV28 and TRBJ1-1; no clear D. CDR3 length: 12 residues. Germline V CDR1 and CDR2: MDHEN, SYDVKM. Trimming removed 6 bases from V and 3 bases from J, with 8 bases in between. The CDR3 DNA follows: TGTGCCAGCAGACAGTTGGACACTGAAGCTTTCTTT. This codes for CASRQLDTEAFF.

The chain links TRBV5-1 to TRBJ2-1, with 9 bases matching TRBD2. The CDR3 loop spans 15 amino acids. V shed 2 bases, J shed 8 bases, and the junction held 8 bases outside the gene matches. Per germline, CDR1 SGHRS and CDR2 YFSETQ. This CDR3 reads CASSFSGSGGHEQFF. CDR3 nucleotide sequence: TGCGCCAGCAGCTTTAGCGGGAGTGGGGGCCATGAGCAGTTCTTC.

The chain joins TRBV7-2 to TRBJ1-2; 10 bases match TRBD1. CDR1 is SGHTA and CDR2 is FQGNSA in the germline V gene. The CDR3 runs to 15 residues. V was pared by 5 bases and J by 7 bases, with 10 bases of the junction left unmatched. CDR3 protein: CASSRVGGQGSGYTF. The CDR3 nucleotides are TGTGCCAGCAGCCGAGTTGGGGGACAGGGGTCTGGCTACACCTTC.

The CDR3 sequence: CAGGQANYGYTF. DNA of the CDR3: TGTGCCGGGGGACAGGCTAACTATGGCTACACCTTC. V is TRBV2 and J is TRBJ1-2, with 8 bases fitting TRBD1. V dropped 11 bases and J dropped 0; count of bases not matched to a gene: 2. Germline loops: CDR1 SNHLY, CDR2 FYNNEI. CDR3 length: 12 residues.

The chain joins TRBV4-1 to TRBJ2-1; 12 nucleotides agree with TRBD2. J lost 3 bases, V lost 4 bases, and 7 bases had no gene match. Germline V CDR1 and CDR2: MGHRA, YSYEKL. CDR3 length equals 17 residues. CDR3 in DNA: TGCGCCAGCAGCCCTGGCCTAGCGGGAGGGGGCTACAATGAGCAGTTCTTC. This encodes CASSPGLAGGGYNEQFF.

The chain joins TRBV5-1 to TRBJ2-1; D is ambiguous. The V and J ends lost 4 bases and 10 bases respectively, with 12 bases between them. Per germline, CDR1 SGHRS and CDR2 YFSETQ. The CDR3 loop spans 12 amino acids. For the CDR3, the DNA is TGCGCCAGCAGCCAGGCACGTGGGGAGCAGTTCTTC. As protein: CASSQARGEQFF.

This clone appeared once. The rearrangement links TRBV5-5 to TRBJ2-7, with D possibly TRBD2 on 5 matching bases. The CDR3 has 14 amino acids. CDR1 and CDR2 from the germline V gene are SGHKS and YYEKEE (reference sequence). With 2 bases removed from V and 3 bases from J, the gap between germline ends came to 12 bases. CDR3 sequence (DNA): TGTGCCAGCAGCTTACTAGTCACTATCTACGAGCAGTACTTC. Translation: CASSLLVTIYEQYF.

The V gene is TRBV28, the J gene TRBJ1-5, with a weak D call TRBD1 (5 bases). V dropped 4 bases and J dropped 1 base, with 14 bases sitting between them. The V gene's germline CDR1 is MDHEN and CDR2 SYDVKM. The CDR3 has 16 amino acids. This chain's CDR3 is CASSSRVGTSNQPQHF. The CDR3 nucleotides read TGTGCCAGCAGTTCCCGGGTAGGGACGAGCAATCAGCCCCAGCATTTT.

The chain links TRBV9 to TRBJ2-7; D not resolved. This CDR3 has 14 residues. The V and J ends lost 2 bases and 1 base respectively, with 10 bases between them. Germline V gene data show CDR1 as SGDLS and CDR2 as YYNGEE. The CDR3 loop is CASSVAQQSYEQYF. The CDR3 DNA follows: TGTGCCAGCAGCGTGGCCCAACAATCCTACGAGCAGTACTTC.